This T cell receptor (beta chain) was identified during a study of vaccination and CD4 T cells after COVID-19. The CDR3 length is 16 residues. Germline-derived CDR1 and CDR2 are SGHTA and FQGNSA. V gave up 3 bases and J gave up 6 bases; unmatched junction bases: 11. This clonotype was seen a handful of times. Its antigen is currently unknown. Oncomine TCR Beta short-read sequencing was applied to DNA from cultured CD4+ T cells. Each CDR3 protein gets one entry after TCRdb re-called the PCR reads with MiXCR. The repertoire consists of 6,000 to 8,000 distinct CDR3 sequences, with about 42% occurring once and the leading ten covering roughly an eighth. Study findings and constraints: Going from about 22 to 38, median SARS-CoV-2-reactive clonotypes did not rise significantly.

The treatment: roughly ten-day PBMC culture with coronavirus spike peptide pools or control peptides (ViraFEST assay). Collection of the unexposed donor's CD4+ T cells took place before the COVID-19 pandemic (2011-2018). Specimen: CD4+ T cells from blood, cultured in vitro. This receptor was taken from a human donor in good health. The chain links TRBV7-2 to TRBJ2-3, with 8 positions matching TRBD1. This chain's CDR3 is CASSLEGQVPADTQYF. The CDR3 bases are TGTGCCAGCAGCTTGGAGGGACAGGTCCCCGCGGATACGCAGTATTTT.